This is a list of T cell receptor beta chains from one sample in a study of long-term antiretroviral therapy in people with HIV. The assay was immunoSEQ multiplex PCR, and TCRdb's table has in-frame clones only and misses some. Of tens of thousands of clones in the sample, approximately 95% were seen once. The sample was unsorted PBMCs, taken 7.6 years after starting antiretroviral therapy. These receptors were obtained from a woman aged 40 to 50 with HIV. CDR3s include the opening cysteine and the closing phenylalanine or tryptophan.

CDR3: CASSASGAYNEQFF
V: TRBV11-2

CDR3: CASSLGGTDTGELFF
V: TRBV5-1

CDR3: CASSSNSVSPLHF
V: TRBV6-5

CDR3: CASSFYSGTEAFF
V: TRBV7-2

CDR3: CASSQGPRNQPQHF
V: TRBV18

CDR3: CASSFKKATNEKLFF
V: TRBV7-2

CDR3: CAWRGSDATNEKLFF
V: TRBV30

CDR3: CAWVDRANYGYTF
V: TRBV30

CDR3: CASSLARTGVTEAFF
V: TRBV7-8

CDR3: CASGLGPDTQYF
V: TRBV12-5

CDR3: CASGGLGNTEAFF
V: TRBV7-9

CDR3: CASKEGTGGKLFF
V: TRBV19

CDR3: CASSFGSGGYNEKLFF
V: TRBV5-1

CDR3: CASSIAPRNYEQYF
V: TRBV19

CDR3: CASSLEGLEQFF
V: TRBV5-1

CDR3: CASSSGVQRLTDTQYF
V: TRBV5-1

CDR3: CAISIGETYGYTF
V: TRBV10-3

CDR3: CASSPPGDNEQFF
V: TRBV18

CDR3: CASSSDRGVSEKLFF
V: TRBV19

CDR3: CASSIRDSPYEQYF
V: TRBV5-1

CDR3: CASSLKQGVDNSPLHF
V: TRBV5-4

CDR3: CATAYRGNYGYTF
V: TRBV15

CDR3: CASRYLAGGYNEQFF
V: TRBV2

CDR3: CASSLVADQPQHF
V: TRBV5-5

CDR3: CASSDYSGEQFF
V: TRBV6-4

CDR3: CAAGGPPYGYTF
V: TRBV11-2

CDR3: CASSESSPTGGTEAFF
V: TRBV10-2

CDR3: CASTIAGTGGGLGYGYTF
V: TRBV19

CDR3: CATMSRDSATNEKLFF
V: TRBV19

CDR3: CASSSLQGYYGYTF
V: TRBV19

CDR3: CASSQPSQSTDTQYF
V: TRBV4-2

CDR3: CASSLRTSGNYEQYF
V: TRBV6-1

CDR3: CASRDEASGELFF
V: TRBV6-5

CDR3: CAIRVTGGYTYEQYF
V: TRBV10-3

CDR3: CASSDVTGGTNEKLFF
V: TRBV6-1

CDR3: CASKEGGSNEKLFF
V: TRBV2

CDR3: CASSPRLRGGTDTQYF
V: TRBV5-8

CDR3: CASGPGLSGRGTNEKLFF
V: TRBV10-3

CDR3: CATASGALRTGQFF
V: TRBV19

CDR3: CASSTGTGRTDTQYF
V: TRBV4-3

CDR3: CASSKDSNQPQHF
V: TRBV19

CDR3: CASSIRTGKTGELFF
V: TRBV19

CDR3: CASSLAGKGNEQFF
V: TRBV7-9

CDR3: CASSQDRTGGSPLHF
V: TRBV4-3

CDR3: CASSSGGLSTDTQYF
V: TRBV5-8

CDR3: CASNRRQGLAYEQYF
V: TRBV2